This TCR beta chain was sequenced during a study of control samples from healthy donors and cancer patients. Germline loops: CDR1 WNHNN, CDR2 SYGVQD (reference sequence). The CDR3 covers 13 residues. J was trimmed by 8 bases and V by 4 bases; bases with no gene match: 1. The assay was immunoSEQ multiplex PCR, and TCRdb's table has in-frame clones only and misses some. The table shows some 120,000 clones, with around 87% occurring only once. This TCR derives from a man in his sixties in good health. The chain is built from TRBV10-1 and TRBJ2-6; TRBD2 matches 8 bases. Specimen: blood. The CDR3 DNA follows: TGCGCCAGCAGTGGCGGGAGGACCAACGTCCTGACTTTC. Its protein is CASSGGRTNVLTF.